This T cell receptor beta chain was obtained from a study of control samples from healthy donors and cancer patients. The repertoire was sequenced with immunoSEQ multiplex PCR; TCRdb's copy has only in-frame clones and lacks some. The data hold 100,000 to 150,000 clones, with under 95% observed a single time. This clone has just a few counts. The CDR3 is made up of 14 amino acids. V shed 7 bases and J 8 bases; nucleotides not matched to a gene: 10. Germline V gives CDR1 SGHRS, CDR2 YFSETQ. This sequence was found in a man aged 45-65 years with head and neck cancer. V gene TRBV5-1 combines with J gene TRBJ2-2; 8 bases align to TRBD1. Sequencing input: PBMCs. CDR3 coding DNA: TGCGCCAGCGGGACAGGTGCAACCCGGGGGGAGCTGTTTTTT. Encoded protein: CASGTGATRGELFF.